This T cell receptor beta chain was retrieved from a study of T cells after yellow fever vaccination. Study as a whole: SMART-Seq v4 Ultra Low Input prepared libraries from low-cell fractions.

General study findings and limits: There was a possibility that FACS-sorted repertoires contained abundant clonotypes contaminating from the bulk population. Clones from primary vaccination mostly reappeared after the booster (roughly 95% CD4, roughly 87% CD8).

In its sample, this clonotype was seen a few times. Antigen specificity is unknown. TCRdb reprocessed the 5' RACE reads via MiXCR and lists one record per CDR3 protein. The data hold approximately 300,000 distinct CDR3 sequences, with around 10% observed a single time. Trimming cost V 8 bases and J 6 bases; bases outside gene matches: 5. The germline gives CDR1 GTSNPN, CDR2 SVGIG (reference sequence). The CDR3 runs to 13 residues. The chain is built from TRBV30 and TRBJ1-4; 11 bases map to TRBD1. Sequenced material: CD4+ T cells sorted from PBMCs, taken 45 days after the yellow fever booster vaccination. The clonotype comes from a man between 18 and 29 years old who received the YFV17D yellow fever vaccine. CDR3 sequence: CAHGQGAYEKLFF. The CDR3 region has the DNA TGTGCCCACGGACAGGGGGCATATGAAAAACTGTTTTTT.